The present T cell receptor beta chain was sequenced within a study of tumour-infiltrating T cells in Burkitt lymphoma. The overall study: The Burkitt lymphoma cohort spanned all epidemiological subtypes. Productive clonality predicted overall and progression-free survival. Points from the study as a whole: Many Burkitt lymphoma patients shared several public clonotypes.

Points on this clone: What it binds is not known.

Some clones are missing from TCRdb's copy, which holds only in-frame ones; the method was immunoSEQ multiplex PCR. Here the sample spans about 2,400 clones, 24% being singletons. Germline CDR1 and CDR2: KGHSH and LQKENI. This CDR3 is 16 amino acids long. The ends were cut back, 6 bases at V and 0 bases at J, with 15 bases in the middle. Sequenced sample: tumor tissue from a relapse. This TCR derives from a human donor with relapsed Burkitt lymphoma. Some clones in this sample may be carry-over from other donors' samples. The genes are TRBV18 and TRBJ2-4, with D perhaps TRBD1 (6 bases). Here the CDR3 DNA reads TGTGCCAGCTCCGTACGCAGGGGATTAGCCAAAAACATTCAGTACTTC. Translated: CASSVRRGLAKNIQYF.